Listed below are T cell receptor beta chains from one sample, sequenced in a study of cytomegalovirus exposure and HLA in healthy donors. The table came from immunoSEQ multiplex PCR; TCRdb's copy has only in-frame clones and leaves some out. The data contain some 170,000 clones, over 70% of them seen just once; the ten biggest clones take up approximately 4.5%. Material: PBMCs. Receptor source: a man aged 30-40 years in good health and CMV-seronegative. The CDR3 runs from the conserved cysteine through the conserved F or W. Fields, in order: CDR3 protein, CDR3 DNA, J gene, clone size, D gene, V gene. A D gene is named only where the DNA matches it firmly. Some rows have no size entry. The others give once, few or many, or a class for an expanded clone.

CDR3: CASSLGWASGTSYEQYF
DNA: TGTGCCAGCAGCTTAGGGTGGGCTAGCGGGACCTCCTACGAGCAGTACTTC
J: TRBJ2-7
size: once
D: TRBD2
V: TRBV11-2

CDR3: CATSSDILPQHF
DNA: TGTGCCACCAGCAGCGACATTCTGCCCCAGCATTTT
J: TRBJ1-5
size: -
D: -
V: TRBV15

CDR3: CASSVTGSTNEKLFF
DNA: TGTGCCAGCAGTGTAACAGGGTCGACTAATGAAAAACTGTTTTTT
J: TRBJ1-4
size: -
D: -
V: TRBV6-1

CDR3: CAWSWASGFYNEQFF
DNA: TGTGCCTGGAGTTGGGCTAGCGGTTTCTACAATGAGCAGTTCTTC
J: TRBJ2-1
size: -
D: TRBD2
V: TRBV30

CDR3: CASSFGPGDPGNTIYF
DNA: TGTGCCAGTAGTTTCGGTCCAGGGGACCCTGGAAACACCATATATTTT
J: TRBJ1-3
size: -
D: -
V: TRBV19

CDR3: CASSFRGGPQETQYF
DNA: TGTGCCAGCAGCTTTCGTGGAGGGCCCCAAGAGACCCAGTACTTC
J: TRBJ2-5
size: -
D: -
V: TRBV5-4

CDR3: CSVTGGGNQPQHF
DNA: TGCAGCGTTACAGGGGGCGGCAATCAGCCCCAGCATTTT
J: TRBJ1-5
size: -
D: TRBD1
V: TRBV29-1

CDR3: CAWSLTRDFRGSYEQYF
DNA: TGTGCCTGGAGTCTAACCCGGGACTTCCGAGGCTCCTACGAGCAGTACTTC
J: TRBJ2-7
size: -
D: -
V: TRBV30

CDR3: CAWTGNYEQYF
DNA: TGTGCCTGGACGGGGAACTACGAGCAGTACTTC
J: TRBJ2-7
size: -
D: -
V: TRBV30

CDR3: CASKEASPSNQPQHF
DNA: TGTGCCAGCAAGGAGGCCTCTCCTAGCAATCAGCCCCAGCATTTT
J: TRBJ1-5
size: -
D: -
V: TRBV2

CDR3: CASSITGYSNQPQHF
DNA: TGTGCCAGCAGCATAACAGGGTATAGCAATCAGCCCCAGCATTTT
J: TRBJ1-5
size: -
D: -
V: TRBV7-4

CDR3: CASSLSQGALRGTFF
DNA: TGTGCCAGCAGCCTATCACAGGGGGCTCTACGGGGTACCTTCTTC
J: TRBJ2-1
size: -
D: TRBD1
V: TRBV7-2

CDR3: CASSGNSDEQFF
DNA: TGTGCCAGCAGCGGTAACTCCGATGAGCAGTTCTTC
J: TRBJ2-1
size: -
D: -
V: TRBV9

CDR3: CASKETGGGNSPLHF
DNA: TGTGCCAGCAAAGAAACTGGGGGGGGCAATTCACCCCTCCACTTT
J: TRBJ1-6
size: -
D: -
V: TRBV28

CDR3: CASGQGGQPQHF
DNA: TGTGCCAGCGGACAGGGGGGTCAGCCCCAGCATTTT
J: TRBJ1-5
size: once
D: TRBD1
V: TRBV6-6

CDR3: CASSKQGGYDTGELFF
DNA: TGTGCCAGCAGCAAACAGGGGGGGTATGACACCGGGGAGCTGTTTTTT
J: TRBJ2-2
size: once
D: -
V: TRBV11-2

CDR3: CASSLGQVNNYGYTF
DNA: TGTGCCAGCAGCTTGGGACAGGTCAATAACTATGGCTACACCTTC
J: TRBJ1-2
size: -
D: -
V: TRBV5-8

CDR3: CASSFGRSSYEQYF
DNA: TGTGCCAGCAGCTTCGGCCGGAGCTCCTACGAGCAGTACTTC
J: TRBJ2-7
size: -
D: -
V: TRBV5-6

CDR3: CASTSDREVGSSYNSPLHF
DNA: -
J: TRBJ1-6
size: few
D: -
V: TRBV19

CDR3: CAISESPEQGEIF
DNA: TGTGCCATCAGTGAGTCTCCCGAACAGGGAGAGATCTTC
J: TRBJ2-1
size: once
D: -
V: TRBV10-3

CDR3: CASKQGLIEQFF
DNA: TGTGCCAGCAAACAGGGTTTAATTGAGCAGTTCTTC
J: TRBJ2-1
size: -
D: -
V: TRBV2

CDR3: CASSIQEGDEQFF
DNA: TGCGCCAGCAGCATTCAAGAGGGCGATGAGCAGTTCTTC
J: TRBJ2-1
size: -
D: -
V: TRBV5-1

CDR3: CASSPTGQTEAFF
DNA: TGTGCCAGCAGTCCAACGGGACAGACTGAAGCTTTCTTT
J: TRBJ1-1
size: -
D: TRBD1
V: TRBV6-6

CDR3: CASSPNGQGHYEQYF
DNA: TGTGCCAGCTCACCAAATGGACAGGGACACTACGAGCAGTACTTC
J: TRBJ2-7
size: once
D: TRBD1
V: TRBV18

CDR3: CASRLDLQPQHF
DNA: TGTGCCAGCAGGCTTGACTTACAGCCCCAGCATTTT
J: TRBJ1-5
size: -
D: -
V: TRBV28

CDR3: CASSLDVGDGYTF
DNA: TGTGCCAGCAGCTTAGATGTAGGGGATGGCTACACCTTC
J: TRBJ1-2
size: -
D: -
V: TRBV7-6

CDR3: CASSLTPGTGSYEQYF
DNA: TGTGCCAGCAGCTTGACCCCCGGGACAGGTTCCTACGAGCAGTACTTC
J: TRBJ2-7
size: -
D: TRBD1
V: TRBV5-8

CDR3: CASRARMGASSPLHF
DNA: TGTGCCAGCAGGGCGAGAATGGGGGCGAGCTCACCCCTCCACTTT
J: TRBJ1-6
size: -
D: -
V: TRBV27

CDR3: CASSSRPSRGDTQYF
DNA: TGTGCCAGTAGTTCCCGACCGAGCAGAGGAGATACGCAGTATTTT
J: TRBJ2-3
size: few
D: -
V: TRBV19

CDR3: CASSLGVGVNGELFF
DNA: TGTGCCAGCAGCTTAGGCGTAGGGGTAAACGGGGAGCTGTTTTTT
J: TRBJ2-2
size: -
D: -
V: TRBV7-6

CDR3: CASSPRTKVGAGANVLTF
DNA: TGTGCCAGCTCACCCCGGACAAAGGTTGGAGCTGGGGCCAACGTCCTGACTTTC
J: TRBJ2-6
size: -
D: -
V: TRBV18

CDR3: CASSYRDEQYF
DNA: TGTGCCAGCAGTTACCGGGACGAGCAGTACTTC
J: TRBJ2-7
size: -
D: -
V: TRBV6-1

CDR3: CASSFRQASYEQYF
DNA: TGTGCCAGCAGTTTTCGACAGGCCTCCTACGAGCAGTACTTC
J: TRBJ2-7
size: -
D: -
V: TRBV6-5

CDR3: CASSVELGLAPPRELFF
DNA: TGTGCCAGCAGCGTCGAATTGGGACTCGCGCCCCCCCGGGAGCTGTTTTTT
J: TRBJ2-2
size: -
D: -
V: TRBV9

CDR3: CASSPGDSLNTEAFF
DNA: TGCGCCAGCAGCCCGGGGGACAGCCTGAACACTGAAGCTTTCTTT
J: TRBJ1-1
size: few
D: TRBD1
V: TRBV5-1

CDR3: CASSLVLRSTEAFF
DNA: TGTGCCAGCAGCTTAGTATTGAGAAGCACTGAAGCTTTCTTT
J: TRBJ1-1
size: -
D: -
V: TRBV7-9

CDR3: CASSPLGGSYEQYF
DNA: TGCGCCAGCAGCCCTCTAGGAGGATCCTACGAGCAGTACTTC
J: TRBJ2-7
size: -
D: -
V: TRBV4-3

CDR3: CASSLEAHRVGTEAFF
DNA: TGTGCCAGCAGCTTGGAAGCCCACAGGGTTGGCACTGAAGCTTTCTTT
J: TRBJ1-1
size: few
D: -
V: TRBV5-4

CDR3: CASSLRRDGYNEQFF
DNA: TGTGCCAGCAGTTTAAGGAGGGACGGATACAATGAGCAGTTCTTC
J: TRBJ2-1
size: -
D: -
V: TRBV28

CDR3: CASSQGLAGVHEQYF
DNA: TGTGCCAGCAGCCAAGGACTAGCGGGTGTCCACGAGCAGTACTTC
J: TRBJ2-7
size: -
D: TRBD2
V: TRBV9

CDR3: CASSHTNTEAFF
DNA: TGTGCCAGCAGCCACACGAACACTGAAGCTTTCTTT
J: TRBJ1-1
size: -
D: -
V: TRBV7-9

CDR3: CASSFEQGGIGNQPQHF
DNA: TGTGCCAGCAGTTTCGAACAGGGGGGAATAGGCAATCAGCCCCAGCATTTT
J: TRBJ1-5
size: -
D: TRBD1
V: TRBV28

CDR3: CSSSQGLAGGGEQFF
DNA: TGTTCCAGCAGCCAGGGACTAGCGGGAGGTGGTGAGCAGTTCTTC
J: TRBJ2-1
size: -
D: TRBD2
V: TRBV7-9

CDR3: CASTSSSYNEQFF
DNA: TGTGCCAGTACCTCGAGCTCCTACAATGAGCAGTTCTTC
J: TRBJ2-1
size: -
D: -
V: TRBV19